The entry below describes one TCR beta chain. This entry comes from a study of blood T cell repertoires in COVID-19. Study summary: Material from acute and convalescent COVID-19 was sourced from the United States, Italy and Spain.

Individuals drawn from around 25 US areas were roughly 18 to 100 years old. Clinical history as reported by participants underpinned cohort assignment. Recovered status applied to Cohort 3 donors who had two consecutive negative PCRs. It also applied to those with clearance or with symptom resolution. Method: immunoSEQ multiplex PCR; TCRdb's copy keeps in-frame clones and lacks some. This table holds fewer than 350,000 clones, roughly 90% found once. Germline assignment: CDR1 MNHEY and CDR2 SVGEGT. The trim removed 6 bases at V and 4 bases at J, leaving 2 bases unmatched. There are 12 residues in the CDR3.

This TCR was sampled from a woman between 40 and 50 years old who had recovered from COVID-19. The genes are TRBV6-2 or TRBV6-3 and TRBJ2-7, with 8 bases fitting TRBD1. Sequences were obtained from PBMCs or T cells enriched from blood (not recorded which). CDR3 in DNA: TGTGCCAGCAGCCGACAGGGGTACGAGCAGTACTTC. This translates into CASSRQGYEQYF.